This TCR beta chain was captured by sequencing in a study of T-cell reconstitution after alpha-beta-depleted transplantation in children. This clonotype was counted a few times. Unmatched junction bases numbered 3, after V lost 5 bases and J lost 4 bases. The CDR3 has 15 residues. Germline V gene sequence: CDR1 MNHEY, CDR2 SMNVEV (reference sequence). Using unique molecular identifiers, the investigators prepared the TCRbeta library. Each CDR3 protein is one row after TCRdb ran MiXCR on the PCR reads. Of a few hundred thousand distinct CDR3 sequences detected, under 15% appear once; the ten largest clones hold around 6%.

The chain recombines TRBV27 with TRBJ2-1, with 12 bases lining up with TRBD2. The specimen comprised PBMCs from the stem cell graft donor, sampled from the stem cell graft. This TCR was recovered from a human donor who donated a stem cell graft to a child with combined immunodeficiency. The CDR3 DNA reads as TGTGCCAGCAGTGCCGGGACTAGCGGGTACAATGAGCAGTTCTTC. It specifies CASSAGTSGYNEQFF.